This T cell receptor beta chain was identified in a study of PD-L1 blockade in urothelial cancer. The overall study: Enrolled patients had been treated previously with 0 to 3 chemotherapy regimens.

CDR1 is SGHNT, CDR2 YYREEE, per germline (reference sequence). The CDR3 is 16 amino acids. The germline V and J ends were trimmed by 4 bases and 8 bases, with 21 bases remaining between them. TCRdb keeps only in-frame clones here, not all; method: immunoSEQ multiplex PCR. The sample lists about 95,000 clones; nearly 90% were seen once. Time point: pretreatment peripheral blood. Sequencing was performed on PBMCs, taken around atezolizumab (anti-PD-L1) treatment. The rearrangement uses TRBV5-4 and TRBJ1-4, with a weak D call TRBD1 (6 bases). The source is a man aged 55 to 70 with urothelial cancer. In DNA, the CDR3 is TGTGCCAGCAGCCGGGGCAGGGGTCCCCCAAAAGAAAAACTGTTTTTT. Amino acids: CASSRGRGPPKEKLFF.